This T cell receptor (beta chain) was sequenced during a study of T cell changes during pregnancy in multiple sclerosis. Libraries were prepared by immunoSEQ multiplex PCR; TCRdb keeps only in-frame clonotypes and omits some of them. The top ten hold 2.5% to 4% of the sample, which has under 75,000 clones, roughly 92% seen once. Trimming stripped 10 bases from V and 4 bases from J, with 17 bases between. In germline, CDR1 is SGHVS, CDR2 FNYEAQ. The CDR3 covers 14 residues. The chain employs TRBV7-6 and TRBJ2-1; possible D gene TRBD2, 6 bases. This TCR derives from a female donor with multiple sclerosis, enrolled in a pregnancy study. Sequences were derived from CD8+ T cells from peripheral blood mononuclear cells, sampled in the second trimester of pregnancy. The CDR3 here is CATGKAGMYNEQFF. The CDR3 nucleotides are TGTGCCACTGGGAAGGCGGGAATGTACAATGAGCAGTTCTTC. The full variable domain, its missing parts supplied by reference TRBV7-6 and TRBJ2-1, is GAGVSQSPRYKVTKRGQDVALRCDPISGHVSLYWYRQALGQGPEFLTYFNYEAQQDKSGLPNDRFSAERPEGSISTLTIQRTEQRDSAMYRCATGKAGMYNEQFFGPGTRLTVL.